A selection of T cell receptor beta chains follows, all from one sample in a study of early T cells in non-severe SARS-CoV-2 infection. TCRdb processed the 5' RACE reads anew with MiXCR; each CDR3 protein has one entry. The data show approximately 69,000 distinct CDR3 sequences, under 9.5% seen once. Specimen: whole blood. These receptors originate from an adult who was a healthcare worker with PCR-confirmed SARS-CoV-2 infection or an uninfected control (not recorded which). Each CDR3 is given without its conserved first and last residue.

j_call v_call cdr3_aa
TRBJ2-5 TRBV2 AGGTYETQY
TRBJ1-4 TRBV3-1 ASSPGTGNEKLF
TRBJ1-1 TRBV2 ASKRGLGTEAF
TRBJ2-7 TRBV9 ASSVDSGAGYEQY
TRBJ2-7 TRBV30 AWCRQDEGYEQY
TRBJ1-2 TRBV9 ASSVATQDHYGYT
TRBJ2-1 TRBV20-1 SAFTGARVNEQF
TRBJ1-6 TRBV20-1 SAREVDSPLH
TRBJ2-7 TRBV29-1 SVGTSGSREQY
TRBJ2-6 TRBV7-9 ASSAWRGSGANVLT
TRBJ2-1 TRBV5-1 ASSLRTSGLRSYNEQF
TRBJ2-5 TRBV2 ATKLMTDQETQY
TRBJ1-5 TRBV29-1 SIRQAQEGPQH
TRBJ2-1 TRBV24-1 ATSDGRVYNEQF
TRBJ2-1 TRBV6-5 ASSFAARTSRNEQF
TRBJ2-4 TRBV5-1 ASSSFQTGDFPY
TRBJ2-5 TRBV20-1 SARDLLEETQY
TRBJ2-5 TRBV7-9 ASSFTGTVLKETQY
TRBJ1-1 TRBV28 ASSQQVHTEAF
TRBJ2-3 TRBV7-2 ASSLASQRGGPGTDTQY
TRBJ1-1 TRBV7-2 ASSLRGDRGTEAF
TRBJ2-7 TRBV27 ASSYDRGYEQY
TRBJ1-1 TRBV13 ASSLRTVMNTEAF
TRBJ1-1 TRBV10-1 ASSETPGSTEAF
TRBJ2-7 TRBV6-6 ASSYGNPSIAGGKSYEQY
TRBJ2-7 TRBV28 ASTFGPGRRSYEQY